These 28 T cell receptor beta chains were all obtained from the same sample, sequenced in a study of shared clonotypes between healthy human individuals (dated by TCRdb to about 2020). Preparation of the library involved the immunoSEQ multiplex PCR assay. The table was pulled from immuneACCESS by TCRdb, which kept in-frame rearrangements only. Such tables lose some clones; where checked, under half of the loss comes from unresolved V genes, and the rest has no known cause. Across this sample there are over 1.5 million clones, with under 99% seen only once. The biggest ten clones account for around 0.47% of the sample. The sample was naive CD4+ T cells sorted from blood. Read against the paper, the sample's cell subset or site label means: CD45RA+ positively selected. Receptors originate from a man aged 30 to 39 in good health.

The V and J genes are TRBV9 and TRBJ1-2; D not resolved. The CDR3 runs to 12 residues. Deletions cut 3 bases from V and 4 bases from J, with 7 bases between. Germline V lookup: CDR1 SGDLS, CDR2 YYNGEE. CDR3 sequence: CASSEDAYGYTF. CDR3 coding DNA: TGTGCCAGCAGCGAGGACGCCTATGGCTACACCTTC.

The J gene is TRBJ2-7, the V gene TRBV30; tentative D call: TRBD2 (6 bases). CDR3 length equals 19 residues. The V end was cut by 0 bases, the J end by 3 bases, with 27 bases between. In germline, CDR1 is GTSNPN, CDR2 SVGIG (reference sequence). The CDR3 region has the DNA TGTGCCTGGAGTGTACGTGGCAGGGAAGTCCGCCTAGCGAACTACGAGCAGTACTTC. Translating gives CAWSVRGREVRLANYEQYF.

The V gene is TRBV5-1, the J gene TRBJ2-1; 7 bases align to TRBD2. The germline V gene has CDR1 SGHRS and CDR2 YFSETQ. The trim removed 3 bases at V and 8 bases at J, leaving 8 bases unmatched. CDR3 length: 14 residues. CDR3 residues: CASSSVGGSYEQFF. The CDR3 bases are TGCGCCAGCAGCTCGGTTGGCGGGAGCTATGAGCAGTTCTTC.

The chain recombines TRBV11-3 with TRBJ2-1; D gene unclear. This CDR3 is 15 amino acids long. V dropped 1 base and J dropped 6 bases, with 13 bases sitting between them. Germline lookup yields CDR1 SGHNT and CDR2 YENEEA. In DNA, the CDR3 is TGTGCCAGCAGCTTAGGGCCCCGAGAATCCAATGAGCAGTTCTTC. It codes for CASSLGPRESNEQFF.

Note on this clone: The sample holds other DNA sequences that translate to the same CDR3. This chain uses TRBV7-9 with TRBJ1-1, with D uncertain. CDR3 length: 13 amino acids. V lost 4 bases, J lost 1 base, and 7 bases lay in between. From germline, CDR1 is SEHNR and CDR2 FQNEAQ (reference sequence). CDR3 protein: CASSSQENTEAFF. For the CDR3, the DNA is TGTGCCAGCAGCTCCCAGGAGAACACTGAAGCTTTCTTT.

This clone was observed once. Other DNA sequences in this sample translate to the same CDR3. The CDR3 bases are TGTGCCAGCAGCTTGGGGGACAGCTACAATGAGCAGTTCTTC. Amino acids: CASSLGDSYNEQFF. The V gene is TRBV5-5, the J gene TRBJ2-1; 7 nucleotides agree with TRBD1. Germline V lookup: CDR1 SGHKS, CDR2 YYEKEE (reference sequence). Unmatched junction bases numbered 0, after V lost 0 bases and J lost 3 bases. The CDR3 is made up of 14 amino acids.

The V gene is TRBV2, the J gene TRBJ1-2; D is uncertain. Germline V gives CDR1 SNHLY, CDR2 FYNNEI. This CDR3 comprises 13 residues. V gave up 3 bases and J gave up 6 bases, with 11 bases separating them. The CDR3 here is CASSDVGRDGYTF. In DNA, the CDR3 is TGTGCCAGCAGTGATGTTGGAAGGGATGGCTACACCTTC.

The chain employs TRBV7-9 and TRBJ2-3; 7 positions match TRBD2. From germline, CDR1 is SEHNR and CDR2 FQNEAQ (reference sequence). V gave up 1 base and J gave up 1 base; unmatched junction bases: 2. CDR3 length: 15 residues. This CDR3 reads CASSLVAGGTDTQYF. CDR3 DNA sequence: TGTGCCAGCAGCTTAGTTGCGGGGGGCACAGATACGCAGTATTTT.

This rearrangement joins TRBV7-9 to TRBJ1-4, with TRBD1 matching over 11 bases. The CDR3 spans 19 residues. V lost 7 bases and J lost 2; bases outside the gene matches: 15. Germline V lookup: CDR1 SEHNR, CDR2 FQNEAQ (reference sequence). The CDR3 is CASNRYRDRGWRTNEKLFF. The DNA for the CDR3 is TGTGCCAGCAACCGGTACCGGGACAGGGGGTGGAGGACTAATGAAAAACTGTTTTTT.

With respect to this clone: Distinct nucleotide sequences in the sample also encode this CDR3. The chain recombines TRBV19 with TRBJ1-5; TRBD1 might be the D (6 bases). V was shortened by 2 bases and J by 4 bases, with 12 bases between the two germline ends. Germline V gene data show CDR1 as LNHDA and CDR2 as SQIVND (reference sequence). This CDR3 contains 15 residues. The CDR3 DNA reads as TGTGCCAGTAGTATACTGGGAACAGGGAATCAGCCCCAGCATTTT. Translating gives CASSILGTGNQPQHF. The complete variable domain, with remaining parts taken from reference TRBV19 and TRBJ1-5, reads DGGITQSPKYLFRKEGQNVTLSCEQNLNHDAMYWYRQDPGQGLRLIYYSQIVNDFQKGDIAEGYSVSREKKESFPLTVTSAQKNPTAFYLCASSILGTGNQPQHFGDGTRLSIL.

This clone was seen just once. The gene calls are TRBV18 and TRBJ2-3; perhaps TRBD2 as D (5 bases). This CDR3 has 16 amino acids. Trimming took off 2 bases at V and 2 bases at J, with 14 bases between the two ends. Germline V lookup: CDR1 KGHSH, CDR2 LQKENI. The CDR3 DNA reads TGTGCCAGCTCACCAAAGCCCCAGCGGCTCACAGATACGCAGTATTTT. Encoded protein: CASSPKPQRLTDTQYF.

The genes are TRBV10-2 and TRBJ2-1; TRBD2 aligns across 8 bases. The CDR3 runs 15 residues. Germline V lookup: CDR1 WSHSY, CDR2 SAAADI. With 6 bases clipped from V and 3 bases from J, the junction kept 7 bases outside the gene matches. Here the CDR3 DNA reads TGCGCCAGCAGGGGCCTGGCGGGAGGCTACAATGAGCAGTTCTTC. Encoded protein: CASRGLAGGYNEQFF.

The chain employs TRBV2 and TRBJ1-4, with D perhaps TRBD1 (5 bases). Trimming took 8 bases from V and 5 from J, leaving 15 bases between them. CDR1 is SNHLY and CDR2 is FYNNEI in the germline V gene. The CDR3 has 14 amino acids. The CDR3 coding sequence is TGTGCCAGCGGCGGAGCAGGGAGGAATGAAAAACTGTTTTTT. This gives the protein CASGGAGRNEKLFF.

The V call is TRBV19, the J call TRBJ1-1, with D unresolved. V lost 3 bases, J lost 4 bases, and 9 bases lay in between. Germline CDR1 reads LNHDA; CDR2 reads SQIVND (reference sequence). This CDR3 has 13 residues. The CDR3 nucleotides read TGTGCCAGTAGTATCAAAAGGGCCACTGAAGCTTTCTTT. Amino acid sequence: CASSIKRATEAFF.

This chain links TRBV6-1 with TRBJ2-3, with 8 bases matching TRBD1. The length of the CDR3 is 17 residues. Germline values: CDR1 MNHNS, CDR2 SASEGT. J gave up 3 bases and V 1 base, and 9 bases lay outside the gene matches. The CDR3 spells CASSEGTGFDMTDTQYF. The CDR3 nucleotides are TGTGCCAGCAGTGAAGGGACAGGGTTTGATATGACAGATACGCAGTATTTT.

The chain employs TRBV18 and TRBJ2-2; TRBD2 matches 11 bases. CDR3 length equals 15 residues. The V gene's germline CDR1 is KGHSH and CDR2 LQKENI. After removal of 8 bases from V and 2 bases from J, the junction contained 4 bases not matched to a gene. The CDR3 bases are TGTGCCAGCACTAGCGGGAGAGCTAACACCGGGGAGCTGTTTTTT. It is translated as CASTSGRANTGELFF.

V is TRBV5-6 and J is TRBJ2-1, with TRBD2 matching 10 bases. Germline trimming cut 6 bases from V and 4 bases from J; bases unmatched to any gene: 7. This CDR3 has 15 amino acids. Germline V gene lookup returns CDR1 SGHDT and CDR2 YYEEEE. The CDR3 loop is CASTRAGGEYNEQFF. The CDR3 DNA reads TGTGCCAGCACCAGAGCGGGAGGGGAATACAATGAGCAGTTCTTC. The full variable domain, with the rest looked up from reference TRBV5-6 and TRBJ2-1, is DAGVTQSPTHLIKTRGQQVTLRCSPKSGHDTVSWYQQALGQGPQFIFQYYEEEERQRGNFPDRFSGHQFPNYSSELNVNALLLGDSALYLCASTRAGGEYNEQFFGPGTRLTVL.

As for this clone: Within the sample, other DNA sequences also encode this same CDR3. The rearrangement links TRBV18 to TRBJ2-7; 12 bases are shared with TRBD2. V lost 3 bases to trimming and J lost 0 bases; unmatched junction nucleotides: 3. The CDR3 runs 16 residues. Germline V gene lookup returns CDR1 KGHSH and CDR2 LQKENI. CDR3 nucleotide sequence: TGTGCCAGCTCACCGTTGACTAGCGGGAGCTCCTACGAGCAGTACTTC. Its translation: CASSPLTSGSSYEQYF. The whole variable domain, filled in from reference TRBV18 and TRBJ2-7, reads NAGVMQNPRHLVRRRGQEARLRCSPMKGHSHVYWYRQLPEEGLKFMVYLQKENIIDESGMPKERFSAEFPKEGPSILRIQQVVRGDSAAYFCASSPLTSGSSYEQYFGPGTRLTVT.

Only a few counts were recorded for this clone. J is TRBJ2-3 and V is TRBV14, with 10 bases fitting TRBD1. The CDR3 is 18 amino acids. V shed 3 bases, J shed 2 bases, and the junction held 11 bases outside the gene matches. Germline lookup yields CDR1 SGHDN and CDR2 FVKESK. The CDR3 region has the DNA TGTGCCAGCAGCCAGGAAAGACCCGGGACAGGGGACACAGATACGCAGTATTTT. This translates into CASSQERPGTGDTDTQYF. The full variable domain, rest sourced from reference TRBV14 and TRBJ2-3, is EAGVTQFPSHSVIEKGQTVTLRCDPISGHDNLYWYRRVMGKEIKFLLHFVKESKQDESGMPNNRFLAERTGGTYSTLKVQPAELEDSGVYFCASSQERPGTGDTDTQYFGPGTRLTVL.

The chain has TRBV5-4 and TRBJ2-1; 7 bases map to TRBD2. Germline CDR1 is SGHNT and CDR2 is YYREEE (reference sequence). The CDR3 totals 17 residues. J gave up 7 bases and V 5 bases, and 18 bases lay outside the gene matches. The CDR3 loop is CASSFPAMGGPRNEQFF. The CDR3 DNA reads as TGTGCCAGCAGTTTCCCGGCAATGGGAGGGCCAAGAAATGAGCAGTTCTTC.

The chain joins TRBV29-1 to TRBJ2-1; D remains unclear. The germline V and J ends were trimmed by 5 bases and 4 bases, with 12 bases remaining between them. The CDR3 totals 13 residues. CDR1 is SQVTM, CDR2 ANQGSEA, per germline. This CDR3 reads CSVQPEPYNEQFF. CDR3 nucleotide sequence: TGCAGCGTTCAGCCGGAACCTTACAATGAGCAGTTCTTC.

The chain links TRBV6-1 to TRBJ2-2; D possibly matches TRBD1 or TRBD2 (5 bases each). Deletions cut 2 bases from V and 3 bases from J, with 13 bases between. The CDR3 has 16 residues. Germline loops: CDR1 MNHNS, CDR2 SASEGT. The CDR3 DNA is TGTGCCAGCAGTGAAACTCTCTTGGGGGACACCGGGGAGCTGTTTTTT. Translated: CASSETLLGDTGELFF.

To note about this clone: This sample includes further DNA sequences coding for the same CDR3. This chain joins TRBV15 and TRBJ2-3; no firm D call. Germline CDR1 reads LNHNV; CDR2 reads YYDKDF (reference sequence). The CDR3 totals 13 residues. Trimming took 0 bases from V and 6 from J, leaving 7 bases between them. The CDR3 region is CATSRDPPDTQYF. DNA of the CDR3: TGTGCCACCAGCAGAGATCCCCCGGATACGCAGTATTTT. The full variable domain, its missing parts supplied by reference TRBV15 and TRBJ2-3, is DAMVIQNPRYQVTQFGKPVTLSCSQTLNHNVMYWYQQKSSQAPKLLFHYYDKDFNNEADTPDNFQSRRPNTSFCFLDIRSPGLGDTAMYLCATSRDPPDTQYFGPGTRLTVL.

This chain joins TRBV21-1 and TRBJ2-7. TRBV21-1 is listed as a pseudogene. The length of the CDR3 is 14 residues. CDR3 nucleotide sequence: TGTGCCAGCAGCAAAGCCGGAAATCGGTACGAGCAGTACTTC. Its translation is CASSKAGNRYEQYF.

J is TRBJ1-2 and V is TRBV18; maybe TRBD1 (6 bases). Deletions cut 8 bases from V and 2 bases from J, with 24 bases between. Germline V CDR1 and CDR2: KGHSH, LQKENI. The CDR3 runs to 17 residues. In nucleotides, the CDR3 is TGTGCCAGCCTAAACCCGGGGGACATGCCCCTAAACTATGGCTACACCTTC. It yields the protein CASLNPGDMPLNYGYTF.

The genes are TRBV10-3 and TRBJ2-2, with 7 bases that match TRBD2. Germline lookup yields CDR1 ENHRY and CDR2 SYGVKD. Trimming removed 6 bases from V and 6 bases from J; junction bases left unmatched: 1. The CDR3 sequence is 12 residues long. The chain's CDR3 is CAIRGGSGELFF. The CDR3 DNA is TGTGCCATCAGGGGAGGGTCCGGGGAGCTGTTTTTT.

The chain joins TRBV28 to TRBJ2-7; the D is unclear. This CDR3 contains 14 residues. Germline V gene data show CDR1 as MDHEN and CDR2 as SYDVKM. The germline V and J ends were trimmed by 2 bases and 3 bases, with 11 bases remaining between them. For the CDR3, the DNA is TGTGCCAGCAGTTTAAAGCAGCCCCTCTACGAGCAGTACTTC. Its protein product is CASSLKQPLYEQYF.

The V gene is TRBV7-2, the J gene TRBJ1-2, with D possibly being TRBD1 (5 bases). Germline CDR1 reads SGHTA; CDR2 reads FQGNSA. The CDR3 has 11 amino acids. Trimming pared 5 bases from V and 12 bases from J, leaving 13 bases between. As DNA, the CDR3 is TGTGCCAGCAGCCAGGGACCTGTCCACACCTTC. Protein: CASSQGPVHTF.